The 5 T cell receptor beta chains presented below share a single source sample, sequenced in a study of monozygotic twins with inflammatory bowel disease. TCRdb derives one entry per CDR3 protein from the 5' RACE reads, leaving out DNA. The repertoire table contains some 210,000 distinct CDR3 sequences. Sequenced material: blood. The receptor set was obtained from a human donor with ulcerative colitis or Crohn's disease, or a healthy co-twin of an affected twin (not recorded which).

This sequence joins TRBV20-1 and TRBJ2-3; absent DNA, TCRdb's TRBD2 call cannot be checked. This CDR3 has 14 amino acids. Per the germline V gene, CDR1 is DFQATT and CDR2 is SNEGSKA (reference sequence). This chain's CDR3 is CSASASGYTDTQYF.

This sequence joins TRBV10-3 and TRBJ1-1; TCRdb outputs TRBD1, but without DNA this stays unchecked. In germline, CDR1 is ENHRY, CDR2 SYGVKD. The CDR3 has 13 residues. The CDR3 protein is CAISPTDGGAAFF.

This rearrangement joins TRBV5-1 to TRBJ1-4; TCRdb names TRBD1, which stays unverified in the absence of DNA. From germline, CDR1 is SGHRS and CDR2 YFSETQ. The CDR3 extends over 14 amino acids. The CDR3 reads CASSAGTGGEKLFF.

This rearrangement joins TRBV3-1 to TRBJ1-2; TCRdb calls TRBD1, which cannot be checked without DNA. Per the germline V gene, CDR1 is LGHDT and CDR2 is YNNKEL (reference sequence). CDR3 size: 13 residues. The CDR3 here is CASSHRTGDGYTF.

The V and J genes are TRBV20-1 and TRBJ2-5; TCRdb selects TRBD2, and the lack of DNA leaves this call unchecked. In germline, CDR1 is DFQATT, CDR2 SNEGSKA (reference sequence). The CDR3 consists of 15 residues. The chain's CDR3 is CSAVTSGGLQETQYF.